The 29 T cell receptor beta chains below all came from one sample that was sequenced in a study of TIL therapy for anti-PD-1-resistant metastatic lung cancer. Sequencing used immunoSEQ v3. The assay was immunoSEQ multiplex PCR, and TCRdb's table has in-frame clones only and misses some. This sample carries tens of thousands of clones, 80% to 90% of them seen once, and the ten largest clones take approximately 5%. The time point denotes: pre-treatment sample, taken before nivolumab and TIL therapy. The sample consisted of blood, taken at baseline. The origin of the receptors is a person aged 25-85 years with non-small cell lung cancer.

V gene TRBV19 combines with J gene TRBJ2-1; 11 bases align to TRBD2. The germline V gene encodes CDR1 LNHDA and CDR2 SQIVND (reference sequence). J lost 4 bases, V lost 5 bases, and 4 bases had no gene match. The CDR3 spans 15 residues. For the CDR3, the DNA is TGTGCCAGTAGTCTCAGACTAGCGGGGTACAATGAGCAGTTCTTC. Protein product: CASSLRLAGYNEQFF.

The chain links TRBV9 to TRBJ2-3, with D perhaps matching TRBD1 or TRBD2 (5 bases each). In germline, CDR1 is SGDLS, CDR2 YYNGEE. V gave up 3 bases and J gave up 0 bases, with 8 bases separating them. This CDR3 comprises 14 residues. The CDR3 nucleotides read TGTGCCAGCAGCGGGGACCCCAGCACAGATACGCAGTATTTT. This sequence encodes CASSGDPSTDTQYF.

This clone was found once. J is TRBJ2-5 and V is TRBV29-1; 7 bases match TRBD1. Trimming at V came to 3 bases and at J to 5 bases, leaving 6 bases not matched to a gene. CDR1 is SQVTM and CDR2 is ANQGSEA in the germline V gene. The CDR3 contains 13 residues. The CDR3 DNA reads as TGCAGCGTTGATAGAGGGGGCGGTGAGACCCAGTACTTC. Translated: CSVDRGGGETQYF.

This clone appeared once. This sequence joins TRBV18 and TRBJ2-6; D is ambiguous. Germline V gene sequence: CDR1 KGHSH, CDR2 LQKENI. Trimming cost V 2 bases and J 0 bases, with 8 bases left between them. CDR3 length equals 16 residues. In nucleotides, the CDR3 is TGTGCCAGCTCACCAACCGTTCCCTCTGGGGCCAACGTCCTGACTTTC. The encoded protein is CASSPTVPSGANVLTF.

V is TRBV6-2 or TRBV6-3 and J is TRBJ2-5; 9 bases map to TRBD1. V lost 4 bases to trimming and J lost 7 bases; unmatched junction nucleotides: 1. Germline CDR1 is MNHEY and CDR2 is SVGEGT. This CDR3 has 12 residues. CDR3 sequence: CASSSDRGTQYF. The CDR3 DNA reads TGTGCCAGCAGTTCGGACAGGGGGACCCAGTACTTC.

The V and J genes are TRBV15 and TRBJ2-2; no clear D gene. CDR1 is LNHNV, CDR2 YYDKDF, per germline (reference sequence). CDR3 length: 16 residues. Trimming stripped 0 bases from V and 5 bases from J, with 13 bases between. In DNA form, the CDR3 reads TGTGCCACCAGCAGAGATACGGACCACTTGACCGGGGAGCTGTTTTTT. It specifies CATSRDTDHLTGELFF.

V gene TRBV6-4 combines with J gene TRBJ2-3, with no clear D. The CDR3 runs 13 residues. Germline V gene sequence: CDR1 MRHNA, CDR2 SNTAGT. Between the trimmed V and J ends, which lost 0 bases and 4 bases, there was a span of 5 bases. The CDR3 nucleotides are TGTGCCAGCAGTGACTCAACCCCAGATACGCAGTATTTT. It encodes CASSDSTPDTQYF.

This clone occurred once. The chain recombines TRBV7-6 with TRBJ2-2, with 9 nucleotides matching TRBD2. Looked up from germline, CDR1 is SGHVS and CDR2 is FNYEAQ. Trimming removed 1 base from V and 6 bases from J; junction bases left unmatched: 9. The CDR3 is 17 residues long. CDR3 amino acids: CASSLDRRLAGSGELFF. The DNA of the CDR3 is TGTGCCAGCAGCTTAGACAGGCGGCTAGCGGGGTCCGGGGAGCTGTTTTTT.

This rearrangement joins TRBV6-4 to TRBJ2-3; maybe TRBD2 (6 bases). Germline CDR1 reads MRHNA; CDR2 reads SNTAGT. The CDR3 is 15 residues long. Trimming removed 2 bases from V and 0 bases from J, with 9 bases in between. CDR3 sequence: CASSDHGGSTDTQYF. CDR3 nucleotide sequence: TGTGCCAGCAGTGACCACGGGGGTAGCACAGATACGCAGTATTTT.

V gene TRBV6-2 or TRBV6-3 combines with J gene TRBJ2-7; D remains ambiguous. V lost 7 bases and J 6 bases, leaving 22 bases between the germline ends. The CDR3 length is 15 residues. Germline V lookup: CDR1 MNHEY, CDR2 SVGEGT. The CDR3, as DNA: TGTGCCAGCACCCCAAGGCGAGGACGTGCCCGCGAGCAGTACTTC. It encodes CASTPRRGRAREQYF.

The sample holds a few counts of this clone. V and J are TRBV6-2 or TRBV6-3 and TRBJ1-1; D is unresolved. Between the trimmed V and J ends, which lost 6 bases and 5 bases, there was a span of 16 bases. Germline CDR1 is MNHEY and CDR2 is SVGEGT. The CDR3 has 14 residues. As DNA, the CDR3 is TGTGCCAGCAGCCCGAGACTCATAGGGACTGAAGCTTTCTTT. It codes for CASSPRLIGTEAFF.

The chain uses TRBV9 and TRBJ2-7, with D possibly TRBD1 on 6 matching bases. In germline, CDR1 is SGDLS, CDR2 YYNGEE. V lost 1 base to trimming and J lost 7 bases, with 9 bases between them. There are 12 residues in the CDR3. The CDR3 DNA sequence: TGTGCCAGCAGCGTATTAAGGGGGGAGCAGTACTTC. The encoded protein is CASSVLRGEQYF.

The chain carries TRBV5-1 and TRBJ2-7; tentative D call: TRBD2 (6 bases). Germline-derived CDR1 and CDR2 are SGHRS and YFSETQ. This CDR3 contains 14 residues. The ends were cut back, 0 bases at V and 5 bases at J, with 12 bases in the middle. CDR3 residues: CASSLEEGLNEQYF. The CDR3 region has the DNA TGCGCCAGCAGCTTGGAGGAGGGCCTGAACGAGCAGTACTTC.

This chain connects TRBV7-6 to TRBJ1-2, with unresolved D. CDR1 is SGHVS, CDR2 FNYEAQ, per germline. The length of the CDR3 is 15 residues. V was trimmed by 1 base and J by 5 bases, leaving 14 bases between them. CDR3 protein: CASSLGQPETYGYTF. In DNA, the CDR3 is TGTGCCAGCAGCTTAGGTCAGCCCGAGACGTATGGCTACACCTTC.

The J gene is TRBJ1-6, the V gene TRBV4-1; 7 bases match TRBD1. This CDR3 spans 16 amino acids. V was clipped by 0 bases and J by 4 bases; unmatched bases: 3. Germline values: CDR1 MGHRA, CDR2 YSYEKL. CDR3 residues: CASSQEGTVYNSPLHF. Here the CDR3 DNA reads TGCGCCAGCAGCCAAGAAGGGACAGTGTATAATTCACCCCTCCACTTT.

The chain has TRBV12-5 and TRBJ2-1, with D perhaps matching TRBD1 (5 bases). Looked up from germline, CDR1 is LGHNT and CDR2 is FRNRAP. The germline V and J ends were trimmed by 2 bases and 9 bases, with 8 bases remaining between them. The CDR3 runs 12 residues. The CDR3 is CASGLSGLEQFF. CDR3 nucleotides: TGTGCTAGTGGTTTGTCAGGGCTTGAGCAGTTCTTC.

V usage is TRBV12-3 or TRBV12-4 and J usage is TRBJ2-1; D may be TRBD2 (5 bases). V lost 6 bases and J 10 bases, leaving 16 bases between the germline ends. This CDR3 has 13 residues. This chain's CDR3 is CASSWVAGGEQFF. The CDR3 bases are TGTGCCAGCAGCTGGGTGGCGGGTGGCGAGCAGTTCTTC.

The chain links TRBV28 to TRBJ2-1; unclear D gene. From germline, CDR1 is MDHEN and CDR2 SYDVKM. The germline V and J ends were trimmed by 5 bases and 5 bases, with 10 bases remaining between them. This CDR3 is built from 13 residues. The CDR3 is CASSLPPDNEQFF. The CDR3 DNA follows: TGTGCCAGCAGTCTCCCCCCGGACAATGAGCAGTTCTTC. The complete variable domain, with remaining parts taken from reference TRBV28 and TRBJ2-1, reads DVKVTQSSRYLVKRTGEKVFLECVQDMDHENMFWYRQDPGLGLRLIYFSYDVKMKEKGDIPEGYSVSREKKERFSLILESASTNQTSMYLCASSLPPDNEQFFGPGTRLTVL.

The rearrangement joins TRBV20-1 to TRBJ2-5; a possible D gene is TRBD2 (5 bases). This CDR3 has 10 amino acids. The ends were cut back, 4 bases at V and 5 bases at J, with 5 bases in the middle. Germline lookup yields CDR1 DFQATT and CDR2 SNEGSKA (reference sequence). The CDR3 bases are TGCAGTGCTACGGGGGAGACCCAGTACTTC. Its translation: CSATGETQYF.

This chain links TRBV5-1 with TRBJ2-1; 7 nucleotides line up with TRBD1. Germline CDR1 reads SGHRS; CDR2 reads YFSETQ. The CDR3 loop spans 15 amino acids. Losses at the gene ends were 2 bases for V and 8 bases for J; bases not matched to a gene: 10. CDR3 protein: CASSFAVDRPDEQFF. The CDR3 nucleotides read TGCGCCAGCAGCTTCGCCGTGGACAGGCCGGATGAGCAGTTCTTC.

The chain has TRBV7-2 and TRBJ2-7, with 7 bases identical to TRBD2. CDR1 SGHTA and CDR2 FQGNSA come from the germline V gene. This CDR3 contains 16 residues. V shed 1 base and J 1 base; nucleotides not matched to a gene: 7. CDR3 amino acids: CASSLDARAGSYEQYF. The CDR3 nucleotides read TGTGCCAGCAGCTTAGATGCACGAGCGGGGTCCTACGAGCAGTACTTC. The complete variable domain, with remaining parts taken from reference TRBV7-2 and TRBJ2-7, reads GAGVSQSPSNKVTEKGKDVELRCDPISGHTALYWYRQSLGQGLEFLIYFQGNSAPDKSGLPSDRFSAERTGGSVSTLTIQRTQQEDSAVYLCASSLDARAGSYEQYFGPGTRLTVT.

This chain uses TRBV30 with TRBJ1-1, with D maybe TRBD1 (5 bases). CDR3 size: 13 residues. Germline CDR1 GTSNPN, CDR2 SVGIG (reference sequence). V lost 2 bases and J 1 base, leaving 8 bases between the germline ends. CDR3 in DNA: TGTGCCTGGAGTCCAGGGACGAACACTGAAGCTTTCTTT. Its translation: CAWSPGTNTEAFF.

CDR3 nucleotides: TGTGCCAGTAGTGGGCGGACGGCAACTAATGAAAAACTGTTTTTT. It codes for CASSGRTATNEKLFF. The chain carries TRBV19 and TRBJ1-4, with D uncertain. V was shortened by 5 bases and J by 0 bases, with 10 bases between the two germline ends. Germline V lookup: CDR1 LNHDA, CDR2 SQIVND (reference sequence). CDR3 length: 15 residues.

The rearrangement uses TRBV27 and TRBJ2-1; TRBD2 is a possible D gene (6 bases). V was trimmed by 2 bases and J by 0 bases, leaving 20 bases between them. The germline gives CDR1 MNHEY, CDR2 SMNVEV (reference sequence). This CDR3 region has 19 residues. CDR3 coding DNA: TGTGCCAGCAGTTTAATAAGCGGGTTAATTGGGTCCTCCTACAATGAGCAGTTCTTC. Translation: CASSLISGLIGSSYNEQFF.

V usage is TRBV5-6 and J usage is TRBJ2-1; 10 nucleotides line up with TRBD2. CDR3 length: 16 amino acids. The germline V gene encodes CDR1 SGHDT and CDR2 YYEEEE. After removal of 4 bases from V and 4 bases from J, the junction contained 8 bases not matched to a gene. The CDR3: CASSHNSGRVYNEQFF. The DNA of the CDR3 is TGTGCCAGCAGCCACAACAGCGGGAGGGTTTACAATGAGCAGTTCTTC. The entire variable domain, with the rest obtained from reference TRBV5-6 and TRBJ2-1, is as follows: DAGVTQSPTHLIKTRGQQVTLRCSPKSGHDTVSWYQQALGQGPQFIFQYYEEEERQRGNFPDRFSGHQFPNYSSELNVNALLLGDSALYLCASSHNSGRVYNEQFFGPGTRLTVL.

The chain links TRBV10-1 to TRBJ2-7, with D maybe TRBD2 (6 bases). V lost 10 bases and J 0 bases, leaving 16 bases between the germline ends. The CDR3 spans 14 residues. The germline V gene encodes CDR1 WNHNN and CDR2 SYGVQD (reference sequence). The DNA for the CDR3 is TGCGCCACGGTGACAAGTAGCGGCTCCTACGAGCAGTACTTC. Translation gives CATVTSSGSYEQYF.

V is TRBV28 and J is TRBJ1-4, with a possible D match to TRBD1 (6 bases). The length of the CDR3 is 13 residues. V gave up 11 bases and J gave up 8 bases, with 18 bases separating them. The germline gives CDR1 MDHEN, CDR2 SYDVKM. The CDR3 reads CAVWSGGNEKLFF. The CDR3 region has the DNA TGTGCCGTATGGAGTGGGGGCAACGAAAAACTGTTTTTT. Supplemented by reference TRBV28 and TRBJ1-4, the full variable domain reads DVKVTQSSRYLVKRTGEKVFLECVQDMDHENMFWYRQDPGLGLRLIYFSYDVKMKEKGDIPEGYSVSREKKERFSLILESASTNQTSMYLCAVWSGGNEKLFFGSGTQLSVL.

This chain joins TRBV7-2 and TRBJ1-6, with D perhaps matching TRBD1 (6 bases). V was trimmed by 5 bases and J by 9 bases, leaving 23 bases between them. Germline CDR1 SGHTA, CDR2 FQGNSA. This CDR3 is 17 amino acids long. The CDR3: CASSVEAGRGSGSPLHF. The CDR3 bases are TGTGCCAGCAGCGTAGAGGCAGGGAGGGGGTCGGGTTCACCCCTCCACTTT. Based on the CDR3 plus reference TRBV7-2 and TRBJ1-6, the full variable domain is GAGVSQSPSNKVTEKGKDVELRCDPISGHTALYWYRQSLGQGLEFLIYFQGNSAPDKSGLPSDRFSAERTGGSVSTLTIQRTQQEDSAVYLCASSVEAGRGSGSPLHFGNGTRLTVT.

The CDR3 spells CASSFPGLAGFKNIQYF. The CDR3 coding sequence is TGTGCCAGCAGTTTCCCGGGACTAGCGGGATTCAAAAACATTCAGTACTTC. The chain employs TRBV28 and TRBJ2-4; 13 nucleotides align to TRBD2. V was clipped by 3 bases and J by 3 bases; unmatched bases: 5. From germline, CDR1 is MDHEN and CDR2 SYDVKM. The CDR3 consists of 17 residues.